This T cell receptor beta chain stems from a study of blood T cell repertoires in COVID-19. In the source study's methods: Reference gene primer amplification in the assay estimated nucleated cell counts. Using immunoSEQ multiplex PCR, the repertoire was profiled, and TCRdb retains in-frame clones only, with some absent. V and J calls and clone size are as listed in that table; D and trimming were resolved from the DNA. The table records some 76,000 clones, about 89% of them present only once. V was pared by 6 bases and J by 6 bases, with 10 bases of the junction left unmatched. This CDR3 is built from 16 residues. Germline CDR1 reads LNHDA; CDR2 reads SQIVND (reference sequence).

The chain combines TRBV19 with TRBJ1-5, with TRBD1 matching over 11 bases. Material: peripheral blood. The TCR sequence derives from a man aged 60 to 75 with acute or convalescent COVID-19. The chain's CDR3 is CASRSDRGRDGQPQHF. The DNA of the CDR3 is TGTGCCAGTAGATCGGACAGGGGGCGGGATGGTCAGCCCCAGCATTTT.